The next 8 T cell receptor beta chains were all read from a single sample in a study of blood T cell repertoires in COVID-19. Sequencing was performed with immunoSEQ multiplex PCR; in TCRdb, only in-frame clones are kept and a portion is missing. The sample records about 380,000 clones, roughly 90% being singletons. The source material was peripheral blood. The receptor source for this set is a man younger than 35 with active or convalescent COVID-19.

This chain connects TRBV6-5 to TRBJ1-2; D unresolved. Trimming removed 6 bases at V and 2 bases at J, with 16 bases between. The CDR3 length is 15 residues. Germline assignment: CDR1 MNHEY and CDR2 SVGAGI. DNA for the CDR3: TGTGCCAGCAGCCCGGGATTTACTTCGAACTATGGCTACACCTTC. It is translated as CASSPGFTSNYGYTF.

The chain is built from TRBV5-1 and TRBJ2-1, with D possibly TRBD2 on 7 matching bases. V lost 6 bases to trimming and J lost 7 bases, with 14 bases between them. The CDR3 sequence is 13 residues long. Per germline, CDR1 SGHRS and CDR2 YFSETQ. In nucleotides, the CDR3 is TGCGCCAGCACAGCCGGGGGGCGGAATGAGCAGTTCTTC. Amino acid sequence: CASTAGGRNEQFF.

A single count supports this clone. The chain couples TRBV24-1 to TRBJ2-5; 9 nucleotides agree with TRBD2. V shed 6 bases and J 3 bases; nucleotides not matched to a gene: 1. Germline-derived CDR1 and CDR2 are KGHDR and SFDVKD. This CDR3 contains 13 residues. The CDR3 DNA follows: TGTGCCACCAGTATAGCGGGGGAAGAGACCCAGTACTTC. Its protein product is CATSIAGEETQYF.

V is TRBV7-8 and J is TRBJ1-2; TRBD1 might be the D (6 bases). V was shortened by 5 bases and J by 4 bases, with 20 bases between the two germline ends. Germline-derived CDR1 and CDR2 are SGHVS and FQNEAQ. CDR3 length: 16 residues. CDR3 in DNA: TGTGCCAGCAGCCCAGAGGGGACAAGGACCGGCTATGGCTACACCTTC. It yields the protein CASSPEGTRTGYGYTF.

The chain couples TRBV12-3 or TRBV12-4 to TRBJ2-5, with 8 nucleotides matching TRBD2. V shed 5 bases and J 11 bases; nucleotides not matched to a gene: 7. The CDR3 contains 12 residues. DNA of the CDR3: TGTGCCAGCAGTGGAGGGACTAGGGGTCAGTACTTC. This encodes CASSGGTRGQYF.

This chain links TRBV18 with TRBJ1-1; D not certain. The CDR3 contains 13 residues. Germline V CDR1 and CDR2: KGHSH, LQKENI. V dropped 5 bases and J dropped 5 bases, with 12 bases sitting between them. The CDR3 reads CASSGKRETEAFF. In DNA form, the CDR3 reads TGTGCCAGCTCAGGGAAGAGGGAAACTGAAGCTTTCTTT.

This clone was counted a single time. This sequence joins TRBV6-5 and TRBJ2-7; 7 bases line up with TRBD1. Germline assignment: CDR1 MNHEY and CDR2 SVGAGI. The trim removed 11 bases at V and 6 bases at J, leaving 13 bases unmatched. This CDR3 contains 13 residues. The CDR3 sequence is CAVGRRQGSEQYF. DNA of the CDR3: TGTGCCGTAGGCCGCCGACAGGGTAGCGAGCAGTACTTC.

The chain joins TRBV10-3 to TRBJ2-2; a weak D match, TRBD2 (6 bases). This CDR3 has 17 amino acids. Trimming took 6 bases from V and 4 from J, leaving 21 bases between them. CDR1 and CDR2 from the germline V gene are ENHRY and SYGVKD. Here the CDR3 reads CAIRNQYPGGSTGELFF. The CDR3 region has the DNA TGTGCCATCAGGAACCAGTACCCCGGGGGTAGCACCGGGGAGCTGTTTTTT.